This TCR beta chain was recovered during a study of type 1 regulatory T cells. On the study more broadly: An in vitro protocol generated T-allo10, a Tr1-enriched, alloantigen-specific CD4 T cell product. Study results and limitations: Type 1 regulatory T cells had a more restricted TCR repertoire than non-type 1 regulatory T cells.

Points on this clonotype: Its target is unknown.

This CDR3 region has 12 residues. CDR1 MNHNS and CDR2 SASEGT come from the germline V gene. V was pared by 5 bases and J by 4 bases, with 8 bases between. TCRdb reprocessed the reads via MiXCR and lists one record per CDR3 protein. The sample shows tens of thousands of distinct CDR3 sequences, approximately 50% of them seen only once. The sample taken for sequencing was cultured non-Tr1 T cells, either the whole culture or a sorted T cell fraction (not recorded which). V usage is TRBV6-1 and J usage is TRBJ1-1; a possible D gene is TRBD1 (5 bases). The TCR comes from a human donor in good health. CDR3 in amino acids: CASSLRVTEAFF. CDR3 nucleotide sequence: TGTGCCAGCAGTCTCAGGGTCACTGAAGCTTTCTTT.